The clone carrying this TCR beta chain was found a few times. What it binds is unknown. The protocol was immunoSEQ multiplex PCR, while the TCRdb copy is restricted to in-frame clones and leaves out a portion. The repertoire consists of over 25,000 clones, with about four fifths occurring once and the leading ten covering about 33%. The CDR3 runs 13 residues. Germline CDR1 is SGHTA and CDR2 is FQGTGA. J lost 5 bases, V lost 5 bases, and 4 bases had no gene match. Each patient experienced a relapse that followed autologous stem cell transplantation, and brentuximab vedotin exposure varied. This entry comes from a study of PD-1 blockade in classical Hodgkin lymphoma. The study's findings and limits: Complete responders' baseline diversity resembled that of newly diagnosed patients.

This TCR derives from a human donor with classical Hodgkin lymphoma. The V gene is TRBV7-3, the J gene TRBJ1-2, with 8 bases matching TRBD1. The sample was peripheral blood mononuclear cells (PBMCs), taken before the second cycle of nivolumab. This chain's CDR3 is CASSADRGYGYTF. CDR3 bases: TGTGCCAGCAGCGCAGACAGGGGTTATGGCTACACCTTC.